These 26 T cell receptor beta chains share one sample of origin, sequenced in a study of T-cell memory formation after mild COVID-19. TCRdb itself ran the 5' RACE reads through MiXCR, one entry per CDR3 protein. This table has 540,000 or so distinct CDR3 sequences, just over 20% appearing once. Sequenced sample: PBMCs or a T cell subset sorted from them (not recorded which). The receptors originated from an adult woman who had mild COVID-19 (a few samples of this study predate the infection). Cell type and time point are not known.

This clonotype was seen a few times. The chain links TRBV7-6 to TRBJ2-5; D unresolved. V dropped 4 bases and J dropped 4 bases, with 13 bases sitting between them. Germline CDR1 SGHVS, CDR2 FNYEAQ. The CDR3 is 14 amino acids. CDR3 in DNA: TGTGCCAGCAGCTCTCGGGTCCCCGTAGAGACCCAGTACTTC. Its translation is CASSSRVPVETQYF.

The CDR3 is CSANRERGEAFF. The CDR3 coding sequence is TGCAGTGCTAACCGGGAACGGGGGGAAGCTTTCTTT. The rearrangement links TRBV20-1 to TRBJ1-1; TRBD1 is a possible D gene (5 bases). The V gene lost 4 bases and the J gene lost 8 bases, with 14 bases spanning the gap. Looked up from germline, CDR1 is DFQATT and CDR2 is SNEGSKA (reference sequence). The CDR3 has 12 amino acids.

This clonotype was recorded many times. The V call is TRBV7-9, the J call TRBJ2-7; D perhaps matches TRBD1 (5 bases). V dropped 0 bases and J dropped 1 base, with 7 bases sitting between them. The CDR3 has 14 amino acids. Germline V gene lookup returns CDR1 SEHNR and CDR2 FQNEAQ (reference sequence). Here the CDR3 reads CASSLAGQSYEQYF. The CDR3 DNA reads as TGTGCCAGCAGCTTAGCGGGGCAGTCCTACGAGCAGTACTTC.

This chain uses TRBV7-9 with TRBJ1-4; 12 bases match TRBD1. The CDR3 contains 17 residues. The trim removed 1 base at V and 2 bases at J, leaving 2 bases unmatched. The germline V gene has CDR1 SEHNR and CDR2 FQNEAQ (reference sequence). CDR3 DNA sequence: TGTGCCAGCAGCTTAGGGGACAGGGGGCCCACTAATGAAAAACTGTTTTTT. Translated: CASSLGDRGPTNEKLFF.

The chain couples TRBV18 to TRBJ1-4; 8 positions agree with TRBD1. Germline trimming cut 3 bases from V and 3 bases from J; bases unmatched to any gene: 3. The CDR3 covers 15 residues. CDR1 and CDR2 (germline): KGHSH, LQKENI. The CDR3 bases are TGTGCCAGCTCACCGGGACAGGCGCCTAATGAAAAACTGTTTTTT. It encodes CASSPGQAPNEKLFF.

There are many counts of this clonotype. This chain joins TRBV20-1 and TRBJ2-7; tentatively, D is TRBD2 (7 bases). In germline, CDR1 is DFQATT, CDR2 SNEGSKA (reference sequence). Deletions cut 0 bases from V and 3 bases from J, with 15 bases between. The CDR3 consists of 15 residues. The CDR3 is CSARDFQGRDYEQYF. Here the CDR3 DNA reads TGCAGTGCTAGAGATTTCCAGGGGAGGGACTACGAGCAGTACTTC.

The genes are TRBV15 and TRBJ2-1; D gene uncertain. The germline gives CDR1 LNHNV, CDR2 YYDKDF (reference sequence). Deletions cut 1 base from V and 6 bases from J, with 7 bases between. The CDR3 runs 13 residues. The CDR3 DNA is TGTGCCACCAGCAGAGCCGACCCCAATGAGCAGTTCTTC. Protein product: CATSRADPNEQFF.

This clonotype occurred a few times. The CDR3: CSATRDSYEQYF. CDR3 in DNA: TGCAGTGCCACCCGGGACAGCTACGAGCAGTACTTC. The gene calls are TRBV20-1 and TRBJ2-7, with 7 bases identical to TRBD1. The V segment lost 6 bases and the J segment 3 bases; nucleotides outside the gene matches: 5. Germline V gives CDR1 DFQATT, CDR2 SNEGSKA (reference sequence). CDR3 length: 12 amino acids.

This chain uses TRBV9 with TRBJ2-5; D possibly corresponds to TRBD1 (6 bases). The CDR3 has 16 residues. Germline V CDR1 and CDR2: SGDLS, YYNGEE. The ends were cut back, 0 bases at V and 4 bases at J, with 16 bases in the middle. The CDR3 DNA is TGTGCCAGCAGCGTAGGGACTCGGGACACTACAGAGACCCAGTACTTC. Translation gives CASSVGTRDTTETQYF.

Here the CDR3 DNA reads TGTGCCAGCAGTTTTAGGACAGGGAAGTATTACGAGCAGTACTTC. Its translation is CASSFRTGKYYEQYF. This chain joins TRBV25-1 and TRBJ2-7; 8 nucleotides match TRBD1. This CDR3 is built from 15 residues. Germline V lookup: CDR1 MGHDK, CDR2 SYGVNS. The V segment lost 5 bases and the J segment 4 bases; nucleotides outside the gene matches: 10.

This clonotype has just a few counts. The CDR3 DNA sequence: TGTGCCAGCAGCCCGACCGTCCGGGACTTTATCGACGACGGGATTTACTTC. It yields the protein CASSPTVRDFIDDGIYF. This chain uses TRBV6-5 with TRBJ2-5; D might be TRBD2 (6 bases). Deletions cut 6 bases from V and 14 bases from J, with 34 bases between. Germline CDR1 is MNHEY and CDR2 is SVGAGI. CDR3 length equals 17 residues.

V usage is TRBV6-2 or TRBV6-3 and J usage is TRBJ2-3, with TRBD2 as a possible D gene (5 bases). The CDR3 is 13 amino acids. Deletions cut 6 bases from V and 10 bases from J, with 17 bases between. Looked up from germline, CDR1 is MNHEY and CDR2 is SVGEGT. The CDR3 region has the DNA TGTGCCAGCAGCCAAGGATCAGGAGGCCCGCAGTATTTT. It is translated as CASSQGSGGPQYF.

This clonotype was counted ten times or more. The V call is TRBV4-1, the J call TRBJ2-2, with 10 bases aligning to TRBD1. The CDR3 is 15 amino acids. CDR1 MGHRA and CDR2 YSYEKL come from the germline V gene. The ends lost 4 bases at V and 7 bases at J; junction bases unmatched: 6. CDR3 protein: CASSPSTGGIGELFF. The CDR3 coding sequence is TGCGCCAGCAGCCCCTCGACAGGGGGCATCGGGGAGCTGTTTTTT.

This CDR3 is CASQGSRTYNEQFF. The CDR3 bases are TGTGCCAGCCAGGGGTCCCGAACCTACAATGAGCAGTTCTTC. V is TRBV2 and J is TRBJ2-1; a weak D match, TRBD1 (6 bases). Germline V gene lookup returns CDR1 SNHLY and CDR2 FYNNEI. V shed 8 bases and J shed 2 bases, with 13 bases lying between them. The CDR3 totals 14 residues.

There are a few counts of this clonotype. The rearrangement uses TRBV29-1 and TRBJ2-1; 8 bases map to TRBD2. This CDR3 contains 15 residues. With V trimmed by 3 bases and J by 4 bases, 8 bases remained unmatched. Germline V gene sequence: CDR1 SQVTM, CDR2 ANQGSEA. This chain's CDR3 is CSVEILAAGYNEQFF. CDR3 in DNA: TGCAGCGTTGAGATACTAGCGGCGGGTTACAATGAGCAGTTCTTC.

V usage is TRBV10-3 and J usage is TRBJ2-3, with D perhaps TRBD1 (6 bases). The CDR3 consists of 13 residues. Germline V CDR1 and CDR2: ENHRY, SYGVKD. The germline V and J ends were trimmed by 3 bases and 4 bases, with 8 bases remaining between them. The CDR3, as DNA: TGTGCCATCAGTGACACAGGGCCAGATACGCAGTATTTT. Translated: CAISDTGPDTQYF.

The J gene is TRBJ2-4, the V gene TRBV18, with D possibly being TRBD1 (6 bases). CDR3 size: 18 residues. The V and J ends lost 0 bases and 4 bases respectively, with 19 bases between them. CDR1 and CDR2 (germline): KGHSH, LQKENI. The CDR3 bases are TGTGCCAGCTCACCACCGAGTGGGGCCGGGACACTAAAAAACATTCAGTACTTC. Translation gives CASSPPSGAGTLKNIQYF.

The CDR3 DNA reads as TGCGCCAGCAGCTTGGTTCCAGCGGGAGTTGGTGGGAATGAGCAGTTCTTC. This gives the protein CASSLVPAGVGGNEQFF. J is TRBJ2-1 and V is TRBV5-1; 8 bases agree with TRBD2. V was pared by 0 bases and J by 7 bases, with 12 bases of the junction left unmatched. The germline gives CDR1 SGHRS, CDR2 YFSETQ. This CDR3 spans 17 amino acids. Complete variable domain (other parts from reference TRBV5-1 and TRBJ2-1): KAGVTQTPRYLIKTRGQQVTLSCSPISGHRSVSWYQQTPGQGLQFLFEYFSETQRNKGNFPGRFSGRQFSNSRSEMNVSTLELGDSALYLCASSLVPAGVGGNEQFFGPGTRLTVL.

The chain carries TRBV25-1 and TRBJ2-3; 9 positions agree with TRBD1. The CDR3 extends over 19 amino acids. The junction had 15 bases not matched to a gene; V was cut back by 5 bases and J by 0 bases. Germline CDR1 reads MGHDK; CDR2 reads SYGVNS. The CDR3 nucleotides read TGTGCCAGCAGTCCATCCGGGACAGGGAGGGGCAGGAGCACAGATACGCAGTATTTT. It encodes CASSPSGTGRGRSTDTQYF.

The chain joins TRBV7-8 to TRBJ2-5; D may be TRBD1 (6 bases). Germline V gene sequence: CDR1 SGHVS, CDR2 FQNEAQ. V was pared by 3 bases and J by 2 bases, with 16 bases between. CDR3 length equals 16 residues. The CDR3 region is CASSFRRTVNQETQYF. The CDR3 DNA reads as TGTGCCAGCAGCTTCCGTAGGACAGTGAATCAAGAGACCCAGTACTTC. The full variable domain, rest sourced from reference TRBV7-8 and TRBJ2-5, is GAGVSQSPRYKVAKRGQDVALRCDPISGHVSLFWYQQALGQGPEFLTYFQNEAQLDKSGLPSDRFFAERPEGSVSTLKIQRTQQEDSAVYLCASSFRRTVNQETQYFGPGTRLLVL.

The chain joins TRBV15 to TRBJ2-1, with TRBD1 identical over 8 bases. The V segment lost 6 bases and the J segment 8 bases; nucleotides outside the gene matches: 9. CDR3 length: 14 residues. Germline CDR1 reads LNHNV; CDR2 reads YYDKDF (reference sequence). In DNA form, the CDR3 reads TGTGCCACCAGACAAGACAGGGGTTGGGATGAGCAGTTCTTC. Residues: CATRQDRGWDEQFF.

The chain carries TRBV27 and TRBJ2-1; the D is unclear. The CDR3 runs to 15 residues. Between the trimmed V and J ends, which lost 6 bases and 7 bases, there was a span of 19 bases. Germline V gene data show CDR1 as MNHEY and CDR2 as SMNVEV (reference sequence). The CDR3 DNA sequence: TGTGCCAGCAGCACCCTGATGGGGTCTGAGAATGAGCAGTTCTTC. Residues: CASSTLMGSENEQFF.

This clonotype was counted only a few times. J is TRBJ2-7 and V is TRBV12-3 or TRBV12-4; 10 bases align to TRBD2. V shed 6 bases and J 3 bases; nucleotides not matched to a gene: 5. The CDR3 runs 14 residues. As DNA, the CDR3 is TGTGCCAGCAGCTACCTAGCGGGGGTCTACGAGCAGTACTTC. Translating gives CASSYLAGVYEQYF.

The chain recombines TRBV27 with TRBJ1-6, with 9 bases fitting TRBD1. Germline V lookup: CDR1 MNHEY, CDR2 SMNVEV (reference sequence). V trimming: 5 bases; J trimming: 10 bases; junction bases outside the gene matches: 15. This CDR3 is 17 amino acids long. The CDR3 DNA reads TGTGCCAGCAGTGCGGCGGGGACAGGGAGGAAGGGATCACCCCTCCACTTT. Translating it yields CASSAAGTGRKGSPLHF.

The V call is TRBV6-5, the J call TRBJ2-7; TRBD1 or TRBD2 may be the D gene (7 bases each). V was shortened by 5 bases and J by 3 bases, with 20 bases between the two germline ends. There are 16 residues in the CDR3. The V gene's germline CDR1 is MNHEY and CDR2 SVGAGI. CDR3 amino acids: CASSPLPGGDSYEQYF. For the CDR3, the DNA is TGTGCCAGCAGTCCGCTCCCAGGGGGGGATAGCTACGAGCAGTACTTC.

This clonotype has just a few counts. The chain recombines TRBV20-1 with TRBJ2-3; the D is unclear. V was cut by 1 base and J by 6 bases, with 5 bases left in between. The CDR3 loop spans 11 amino acids. Germline CDR1 DFQATT, CDR2 SNEGSKA (reference sequence). CDR3 in DNA: TGCAGTGCTAGAGCCCTGGATACGCAGTATTTT. Its translation: CSARALDTQYF.